The clone carrying this TCR beta chain has a single count. The target antigen is unknown. A single heparinised draw of approximately 110 mL on average was taken per donor. CD45RO/CCR7/CD25/CD127/CD95/CD27 sorting isolated CD4+ naive, central memory, regulatory and stem cell-like memory cells. Expressed TCRB transcripts were sequenced after all isolated RNA was converted to cDNA. Libraries were prepared by immunoSEQ multiplex PCR; TCRdb keeps only in-frame clonotypes and omits some of them. The table has a few hundred thousand clones, around 28% seen once. Germline loops: CDR1 SGHVS, CDR2 FNYEAQ. CDR3 length: 18 residues. Trimming at V came to 0 bases and at J to 4 bases, leaving 9 bases not matched to a gene. The data were taken from a study of beta chain features in type 1 diabetes. Study-wide results and caveats: Any HLA effect on TCRB rearrangement was left unresolved by small sub-analyses.

This chain uses TRBV7-6 with TRBJ2-1, with 10 bases lining up with TRBD2. What was sequenced was naive CD4+ T cells from blood. The TCR comes from a man aged 18 to 29 in good health. The CDR3 sequence is CASSLAPASGRMYNEQFF. The DNA for the CDR3 is TGTGCCAGCAGCTTAGCCCCGGCTAGCGGGAGAATGTACAATGAGCAGTTCTTC.